The rows below give T cell receptor beta chains drawn from one sample of a study of pediatric ulcerative colitis. Repertoires were generated with immunoSEQ multiplex PCR, while TCRdb's copy carries only in-frame clones and drops some. This sample has 13,000 to 15,000 clones, with about nine tenths found just once. Source material: blood. The receptors originated from a boy between 10 and 17 years old with moderate ulcerative colitis. Both conserved end residues are part of each CDR3. The D gene is left open where the match is weak. Size is omitted from some rows. Given values are once, few, many or a class for expanded clones.

TRBV9	once	TRBD1	TRBJ1-1	CASSPGDRGTEAFF	TGTGCCAGCAGCCCGGGGGACAGGGGCACTGAAGCTTTCTTT
TRBV28	NA	TRBD1	TRBJ1-2	CASSLETGSSGYTF	TGTGCCAGCAGTCTAGAGACAGGGAGTAGTGGCTACACCTTC
TRBV30	NA	NA	TRBJ1-2	CAWSPGVAYGYTF	TGTGCCTGGAGTCCCGGGGTAGCCTATGGCTACACCTTC
TRBV11-2	once	NA	TRBJ1-6	CASSLAGNLSPLHF	TGTGCCAGCAGCTTAGCCGGGAATTTATCACCCCTCCACTTT
TRBV11-3	NA	TRBD2	TRBJ2-3	CASSWTSGIGDTQYF	TGTGCCAGCAGTTGGACTAGCGGGATCGGCGATACGCAGTATTTT
TRBV7-3	NA	NA	TRBJ1-2	CASSPQGGGYGYTF	TGTGCCAGCTCCCCCCAGGGTGGCGGCTATGGCTACACCTTC
TRBV28	NA	TRBD1	TRBJ2-3	CASSTSRTGISDTQYF	TGTGCCAGCAGTACCTCGAGGACAGGGATATCAGATACGCAGTATTTT
TRBV6-5	NA	NA	TRBJ1-5	CASSLGGHQPQHF	TGTGCCAGCAGCCTCGGGGGCCATCAGCCCCAGCATTTT
TRBV5-1	once	NA	TRBJ2-2	CASSSPAQGPITAELFF	TGCGCCAGCAGCTCCCCGGCCCAGGGACCGATAACCGCGGAGCTGTTTTTT
TRBV6-1	NA	NA	TRBJ1-5	CASSIREGNQPQHF	TGTGCCAGCAGTATCAGGGAGGGCAATCAGCCCCAGCATTTT
TRBV29-1	NA	NA	TRBJ2-5	CSVEAQGGVETQYF	TGCAGCGTTGAAGCCCAGGGGGGGGTAGAGACCCAGTACTTC
TRBV9	NA	NA	TRBJ1-4	CASSVGALGEKLFF	TGTGCCAGCAGCGTAGGTGCATTGGGGGAAAAACTGTTTTTT
TRBV18	NA	NA	TRBJ2-7	CASSPPNSHYEQYF	TGTGCCAGCTCACCACCCAACTCTCACTACGAGCAGTACTTC
TRBV2	NA	NA	TRBJ2-1	CASSSDEPNEQFF	TGTGCCAGCAGTTCAGACGAGCCCAATGAGCAGTTCTTC
TRBV6-5	once	NA	TRBJ2-7	CASSYFYEQYF	TGTGCCAGCAGTTACTTTTACGAGCAGTACTTC
TRBV4-1	NA	TRBD2	TRBJ2-4	CASSLRLAGGGQDQNIQYF	TGCGCCAGCAGCCTAAGACTAGCGGGAGGGGGGCAGGATCAAAACATTCAGTACTTC
TRBV19	NA	TRBD1	TRBJ2-7	CASSMGQGANEQYF	TGTGCCAGTAGTATGGGTCAGGGGGCCAACGAGCAGTACTTC
TRBV11-3	NA	NA	TRBJ2-7	CASSPNRPGVGLYEQYF	TGTGCCAGCAGCCCCAACAGGCCCGGGGTGGGCCTCTACGAGCAGTACTTC
TRBV11-2	NA	NA	TRBJ1-2	CASIHNRDVGGYTF	TGTGCCAGCATCCACAACCGGGACGTCGGAGGCTACACCTTC
TRBV27	few	NA	TRBJ1-2	CASRDPQGFNYGYTF	TGTGCCAGCAGGGACCCACAGGGCTTCAACTATGGCTACACCTTC
TRBV6-5	NA	NA	TRBJ1-3	CASSYSYGDPGNTIYF	TGTGCCAGCAGTTACTCGTATGGGGACCCTGGAAACACCATATATTTT
TRBV27	NA	NA	TRBJ2-3	CASSFSRRVSTDTQYF	TGTGCCAGCAGTTTCAGTCGGCGGGTAAGCACAGATACGCAGTATTTT
TRBV2	NA	NA	TRBJ2-1	CASSEEGQGNEQFF	TGTGCCAGCAGTGAAGAGGGACAAGGGAATGAGCAGTTCTTC
TRBV14	NA	NA	TRBJ1-2	CASSRATLYGYTF	TGTGCCAGCAGCCGGGCTACCCTCTATGGCTACACCTTC
TRBV6-5	NA	TRBD2	TRBJ2-3	CASSYTVTSELDTQYF	TGTGCCAGCAGTTACACGGTGACTAGCGAACTGGATACGCAGTATTTT
TRBV7-9	NA	TRBD1	TRBJ1-3	CASSPGTDWNTIYF	TGTGCCAGCAGCCCCGGGACAGATTGGAACACCATATATTTT